One and the same sample provided the 26 T cell receptor beta chains below, sequenced in a study of blood T cell repertoires in COVID-19. Sequencing used immunoSEQ multiplex PCR; TCRdb keeps in-frame clones, though not all of them. The sample holds over 100,000 clones, approximately 90% seen once. Sequenced input: peripheral blood. These receptors all come from a human donor in a cohort sampled during active COVID-19.

This rearrangement joins TRBV9 to TRBJ2-1, with 8 bases that match TRBD2. V shed 3 bases and J 4 bases; nucleotides not matched to a gene: 12. The CDR3 runs 17 residues. The germline gives CDR1 SGDLS, CDR2 YYNGEE. The CDR3 spells CASSARPGTRLYNEQFF. DNA for the CDR3: TGTGCCAGCAGCGCGCGCCCCGGGACTAGGCTGTACAATGAGCAGTTCTTC.

The chain carries TRBV14 and TRBJ2-7; weak D call: TRBD2 (5 bases). The length of the CDR3 is 13 residues. Trimming cost V 10 bases and J 2 bases, with 15 bases left between them. CDR1 and CDR2 (germline): SGHDN, FVKESK. CDR3 nucleotide sequence: TGTGCCATCACCGGGATCCCGACCTACGAGCAGTACTTC. Encoded protein: CAITGIPTYEQYF.

This chain joins TRBV28 and TRBJ1-2, with 9 bases that match TRBD1. The ends lost 2 bases at V and 4 bases at J; junction bases unmatched: 14. This CDR3 is 18 amino acids long. Germline CDR1 MDHEN, CDR2 SYDVKM. The DNA of the CDR3 is TGTGCCAGCAGTTTAATTGCATCCGGACAGGGGATTCCCTATGGCTACACCTTC. Translation: CASSLIASGQGIPYGYTF.

V usage is TRBV15 and J usage is TRBJ2-4; a weak D match, TRBD1 (7 bases). V shed 2 bases and J shed 6 bases, with 23 bases lying between them. CDR3 length equals 18 residues. Germline CDR1 LNHNV, CDR2 YYDKDF (reference sequence). The CDR3 is CATSRSSSAGGFGNIQYF. CDR3 in DNA: TGTGCCACCAGCAGATCGTCCTCGGCAGGGGGGTTCGGAAACATTCAGTACTTC.

The chain joins TRBV6-5 to TRBJ2-7; 7 bases map to TRBD1. Unmatched junction bases numbered 3, after V lost 7 bases and J lost 3 bases. This CDR3 is 12 amino acids long. Looked up from germline, CDR1 is MNHEY and CDR2 is SVGAGI. The CDR3 DNA reads TGTGCCAGCACGGGACAGTACTACGAGCAGTACTTC. This gives the protein CASTGQYYEQYF.

This CDR3 is CASSSEADTEAFF. The CDR3 region has the DNA TGTGCCAGCAGCTCGGAGGCGGACACTGAAGCTTTCTTT. V usage is TRBV7-9 and J usage is TRBJ1-1; no clear D gene. This CDR3 spans 13 amino acids. Germline V gene lookup returns CDR1 SEHNR and CDR2 FQNEAQ (reference sequence). With 4 bases removed from V and 3 bases from J, the gap between germline ends came to 9 bases.

V is TRBV18 and J is TRBJ2-7; the D is unclear. The CDR3 contains 13 residues. From germline, CDR1 is KGHSH and CDR2 LQKENI. V lost 3 bases and J 12 bases, leaving 18 bases between the germline ends. CDR3 bases: TGTGCCAGCTCACCGACTTTAGTTGATGCGGCGTACTTC. Translating gives CASSPTLVDAAYF.

This clone has a single count. CDR3 loop: CASSTTGLVVRNTEAFF. The CDR3 nucleotides read TGTGCCAGCAGTACCACAGGGTTAGTAGTGAGGAACACTGAAGCTTTCTTT. The chain couples TRBV28 to TRBJ1-1; D perhaps matches TRBD1 (6 bases). From germline, CDR1 is MDHEN and CDR2 SYDVKM. The CDR3 totals 17 residues. V lost 5 bases, J lost 1 base, and 20 bases lay in between.

The V and J genes are TRBV5-1 and TRBJ2-7; a possible D gene is TRBD2 (7 bases). V was trimmed by 2 bases and J by 3 bases, leaving 15 bases between them. Germline assignment: CDR1 SGHRS and CDR2 YFSETQ. CDR3 length: 15 residues. DNA for the CDR3: TGCGCCAGCAGCTTAGGGGGGGCGAAAAACTACGAGCAGTACTTC. Protein sequence: CASSLGGAKNYEQYF.

The V and J genes are TRBV15 and TRBJ1-2; TRBD1 is a possible D gene (6 bases). The germline V gene has CDR1 LNHNV and CDR2 YYDKDF (reference sequence). Trimming removed 0 bases at V and 3 bases at J, with 11 bases between. This CDR3 contains 15 residues. The CDR3 loop is CATSRDRQAHYGYTF. CDR3 bases: TGTGCCACCAGCAGAGATCGACAGGCCCACTATGGCTACACCTTC. Complete variable domain (other parts from reference TRBV15 and TRBJ1-2): DAMVIQNPRYQVTQFGKPVTLSCSQTLNHNVMYWYQQKSSQAPKLLFHYYDKDFNNEADTPDNFQSRRPNTSFCFLDIRSPGLGDTAMYLCATSRDRQAHYGYTFGSGTRLTVV.

By frequency in the sample, this clone is medium-sized. J is TRBJ1-1 and V is TRBV6-6; TRBD1 is a possible D gene (6 bases). Per the germline V gene, CDR1 is MNHNY and CDR2 is SVGAGI (reference sequence). The CDR3 contains 13 residues. Trimming shortened V by 5 bases and J by 11 bases, and 18 bases separated the two germline ends. CDR3 protein: CASSLREGVKAFF. CDR3 in DNA: TGTGCCAGCAGTCTCCGGGAGGGGGTCAAGGCTTTCTTT.

This chain joins TRBV5-1 and TRBJ2-1; 10 bases align to TRBD2. Trimming removed 0 bases from V and 4 bases from J; junction bases left unmatched: 1. Germline assignment: CDR1 SGHRS and CDR2 YFSETQ. The CDR3 is 15 amino acids. The CDR3 is CASSLASGGYNEQFF. The DNA for the CDR3 is TGCGCCAGCAGCTTGGCTAGCGGGGGTTACAATGAGCAGTTCTTC.

The chain joins TRBV15 to TRBJ2-5; 9 bases are shared with TRBD1. V lost 1 base to trimming and J lost 3 bases; unmatched junction nucleotides: 6. The CDR3 spans 16 residues. Germline values: CDR1 LNHNV, CDR2 YYDKDF (reference sequence). CDR3 nucleotide sequence: TGTGCCACCAGCAGAGGTCCCGGGACAGGGAAAGAGACCCAGTACTTC. It translates to CATSRGPGTGKETQYF.

The chain couples TRBV19 to TRBJ1-1; D is possibly TRBD1 (6 bases). V was cut by 5 bases and J by 1 base, with 11 bases left in between. This CDR3 contains 14 residues. The germline gives CDR1 LNHDA, CDR2 SQIVND (reference sequence). CDR3 protein: CASSPFRGNTEAFF. CDR3 coding DNA: TGTGCCAGTAGTCCATTCAGGGGGAACACTGAAGCTTTCTTT.

This clone was counted a single time. This chain links TRBV10-3 with TRBJ2-1, with TRBD1 as a possible D gene (6 bases). Trimming pared 7 bases from V and 0 bases from J, leaving 10 bases between. Germline CDR1 is ENHRY and CDR2 is SYGVKD. The CDR3 is 14 residues long. CDR3: CAITVDSSYNEQFF. CDR3 bases: TGTGCCATCACTGTGGACAGCTCCTACAATGAGCAGTTCTTC.

J is TRBJ1-4 and V is TRBV4-2; D possibly corresponds to TRBD1 (6 bases). The CDR3 is made up of 14 amino acids. Deletions cut 1 base from V and 11 bases from J, with 14 bases between. CDR1 and CDR2 from the germline V gene are LGHNA and YNFKEQ. In DNA form, the CDR3 reads TGTGCCAGCAGCCAAGGACGGGACACCGGCAAACTGTTTTTT. Protein product: CASSQGRDTGKLFF.

V is TRBV27 and J is TRBJ2-1, with D tentatively TRBD2 (6 bases). CDR1 MNHEY and CDR2 SMNVEV come from the germline V gene (reference sequence). The CDR3 runs 17 residues. V dropped 3 bases and J dropped 10 bases, with 25 bases sitting between them. CDR3 sequence reads: CASSLGRGLSFSKEQFF. The CDR3 nucleotides read TGTGCCAGCAGTTTGGGTCGGGGGTTAAGCTTTTCCAAGGAGCAGTTCTTC.

This clone was detected only once. The chain uses TRBV5-1 and TRBJ2-1, with TRBD2 as a possible D gene (5 bases). This CDR3 region has 15 residues. CDR1 is SGHRS, CDR2 YFSETQ, per germline. V lost 6 bases to trimming and J lost 4 bases, with 17 bases between them. The CDR3 DNA reads as TGCGCCAGCAAACAAACCGCCGGGGAATACAATGAGCAGTTCTTC. Its protein is CASKQTAGEYNEQFF.

The gene calls are TRBV28 and TRBJ2-2; tentative D call: TRBD2 (6 bases). The V and J ends lost 3 bases and 5 bases respectively, with 10 bases between them. In germline, CDR1 is MDHEN, CDR2 SYDVKM. The CDR3 has 14 amino acids. This CDR3 is CASSFGGKTGELFF. CDR3 nucleotide sequence: TGTGCCAGCAGTTTCGGAGGGAAAACCGGGGAGCTGTTTTTT.

The sample holds one count of this clone. V and J are TRBV19 and TRBJ1-2; D may be TRBD1 (6 bases). CDR1 is LNHDA, CDR2 SQIVND, per germline (reference sequence). This CDR3 is 14 amino acids long. The V end was cut by 3 bases, the J end by 4 bases, with 12 bases between. The CDR3 reads CASSMNRVTYGYTF. The CDR3, as DNA: TGTGCCAGTAGTATGAACAGGGTGACCTATGGCTACACCTTC.

The V gene is TRBV18, the J gene TRBJ1-2; D is possibly TRBD1 (5 bases). Germline V gene sequence: CDR1 KGHSH, CDR2 LQKENI. The CDR3 is 19 amino acids. V lost 3 bases and J lost 4, with 27 bases in between. CDR3 sequence: CASSPLGGAAATHTYGYTF. CDR3 in DNA: TGTGCCAGCTCACCGCTTGGTGGGGCTGCCGCAACCCACACCTATGGCTACACCTTC.

J is TRBJ1-2 and V is TRBV11-3; TRBD1 is a possible D gene (6 bases). Trimming pared 5 bases from V and 5 bases from J, leaving 12 bases between. The CDR3 runs to 13 residues. Germline lookup yields CDR1 SGHNT and CDR2 YENEEA. The CDR3 reads CASSPGHRYGYTF. CDR3 in DNA: TGTGCCAGCAGCCCGGGACACCGTTATGGCTACACCTTC.

The chain recombines TRBV6-5 with TRBJ2-1; a possible D gene is TRBD2 (6 bases). The V and J ends lost 5 bases and 0 bases respectively, with 11 bases between them. The germline V gene encodes CDR1 MNHEY and CDR2 SVGAGI. The CDR3 is 15 amino acids. In nucleotides, the CDR3 is TGTGCCAGCAGTCAGCGGGTCTTCTCCTACAATGAGCAGTTCTTC. Its translation: CASSQRVFSYNEQFF.

The rearrangement uses TRBV7-2 and TRBJ1-1, with 7 nucleotides matching TRBD1. This CDR3 is 15 amino acids long. CDR1 SGHTA and CDR2 FQGNSA come from the germline V gene. With 4 bases clipped from V and 5 bases from J, the junction kept 10 bases outside the gene matches. DNA of the CDR3: TGTGCCAGCAGCTCGACGACAGGGATGGTGACTGAAGCTTTCTTT. It translates to CASSSTTGMVTEAFF.

This sequence joins TRBV7-3 and TRBJ2-3, with 12 bases that match TRBD1. The length of the CDR3 is 16 residues. Trimming at V came to 5 bases and at J to 7 bases, leaving 10 bases not matched to a gene. Germline V gives CDR1 SGHTA, CDR2 FQGTGA. Written as DNA, the CDR3 is TGTGCCAGCAGCCCCAACCCGGGACAGGGGGCATATACGCAGTATTTT. Amino acid sequence: CASSPNPGQGAYTQYF.

This clone has just a few counts. The V and J genes are TRBV5-6 and TRBJ2-7, with D tentatively TRBD2 (6 bases). CDR1 is SGHDT, CDR2 YYEEEE, per germline. Trimming removed 4 bases from V and 4 bases from J, with 24 bases in between. The CDR3 extends over 17 amino acids. Here the CDR3 reads CASSPRGRGRGRYEQYF. The CDR3 nucleotides are TGTGCCAGCAGCCCGCGGGGTCGGGGCCGAGGTCGTTACGAGCAGTACTTC.